This T cell receptor beta chain was identified during a study of cytomegalovirus exposure and HLA in healthy donors (dated by TCRdb to about 2017). About the study as a whole: The roughly 700 repertoires of the first cohort and the 110 or so validation repertoires were produced on the same platform, according to a later analysis. The study was designed to test whether signatures of past pathogen exposure could be identified by cataloging public T cell receptors. Besides the first cohort of 550 to 750 subjects, a separate validation cohort made up of some 110 different subjects was used. High-throughput TCR immunosequencing, statistical association of individual TCRs with disease status, and machine learning were combined to predict cytomegalovirus infection status.

The donors were included in the validation cohort of over a hundred subjects, a group kept apart from the approximately 690-subject first cohort. A word on this clone: Its antigen has not been determined. The input lacks base qualities; no much larger clone sits a single base away.

The library relied on the immunoSEQ multiplex PCR assay. In the original analysis: A statistical classification framework was developed to diagnose cytomegalovirus status using the catalog of TCR beta chain sequences. The clones in this table, taken by TCRdb from immuneACCESS, are in-frame only. Not every clone is retained; where verified, under half of the shortfall comes from an unresolved V gene, and the cause of the rest is unknown. V and J calls and clone size are given by that table; D and trimming were obtained from the DNA. Counted in this sample were 90,000 to 140,000 clones; around 87% of them appeared once. Together, the top ten hold 4% to 4.5% of the sample. CDR3 length: 13 amino acids, cysteine to phenylalanine. Kept here is only the CDR3 DNA, which spans 39 bases and is read in frame from base 1. CDR1 and CDR2 (GTSNPN, SVGIG) derive from the germline V gene (reference sequence). Trimming takes 3 bases from V and 4 bases from J, and the germline ends sit 9 bases apart.

Broad study findings and their caveats: Across donors, most TCR sequences were observed very rarely, whereas some public TCRs were present in many individuals. Cytomegalovirus status was reported to be diagnosed by the classifier with high specificity and sensitivity in both the original and validation cohorts. It was suggested by the authors that the approach could potentially be generalized to other disease states and immunological phenotypes. A few of the identified cytomegalovirus-associated TCR beta chains were confirmed in vitro to be specific for cytomegalovirus antigens. The validation cohort had no HLA typing available for a later analysis, so co-occurrence within that cohort was assessed over all 120 or so repertoires. In the study, some 160 TCR beta chains were listed as associated with cytomegalovirus. A later analysis found that TCRs clustered in the first cohort also tended to co-occur in the approximately 120 validation repertoires, with more than 90% of cluster scores above 0.

The chain is assembled from TRBV30 and TRBJ2-2, with a tentative D gene TRBD2 over 5 matching bases. The source is a woman between 18 and 30 years old in good health and CMV-seropositive. Sequencing used PBMCs. At the DNA level, the sequence is TGTGCCTGGAGGGACTCTAGCACCGGGGAGCTGTTTTTT. Its product reads: CAWRDSSTGELFF.